These 18 T cell receptor beta chains came from one sample sequenced in a study of response to subunit inactivated influenza vaccine. TCRdb re-analysed the RT-PCR reads in MiXCR, keeping a single row per CDR3 protein. The sample lists approximately 570,000 distinct CDR3 sequences, 7.5% to 8.5% occurring once. This material consisted of PBMCs from blood, taken around 25 months after vaccination. Receptors originate from a man between 50 and 69 years old who received an inactivated influenza vaccine.

The chain employs TRBV5-4 and TRBJ2-7, with 9 bases identical to TRBD1. The germline CDR1 and CDR2 sequences are SGHNT and YYREEE (reference sequence). CDR3 length: 15 amino acids. Trimming removed 2 bases from V and 3 bases from J; junction bases left unmatched: 6. The CDR3 region is CASSFRDRESYEQYF. Here the CDR3 DNA reads TGTGCCAGCAGCTTCCGGGACAGGGAAAGCTACGAGCAGTACTTC.

The V and J genes are TRBV6-1 and TRBJ2-7, with a possible D match to TRBD1 (6 bases). Per the germline V gene, CDR1 is MNHNS and CDR2 is SASEGT. This CDR3 is built from 14 residues. V lost 6 bases and J 4 bases, leaving 16 bases between the germline ends. CDR3 DNA: TGTGCCAGCAGGGAACCGGGACACCATTACGAGCAGTACTTC. It encodes CASREPGHHYEQYF.

In this sample, this clonotype turned up many times. The chain joins TRBV29-1 to TRBJ2-2; TRBD1 or TRBD2 may be the D gene (5 bases each). Germline assignment: CDR1 SQVTM and CDR2 ANQGSEA. Trimming cost V 7 bases and J 5 bases, with 20 bases left between them. The CDR3 sequence is 15 residues long. The CDR3 reads CSAINRGVGTGELFF. Written as DNA, the CDR3 is TGCAGCGCTATTAATAGGGGAGTCGGTACCGGGGAGCTGTTTTTT.

The CDR3 loop is CASSYGTIHGYTF. DNA for the CDR3: TGTGCCAGCAGCTACGGGACAATCCATGGCTACACCTTC. The chain links TRBV7-9 to TRBJ1-2; weak D call: TRBD1 (6 bases). Germline loops: CDR1 SEHNR, CDR2 FQNEAQ (reference sequence). This CDR3 has 13 residues. V lost 4 bases to trimming and J lost 6 bases, with 12 bases between them.

This clonotype has a handful of counts. The rearrangement links TRBV27 to TRBJ1-5; 7 positions agree with TRBD1. Germline V gene sequence: CDR1 MNHEY, CDR2 SMNVEV (reference sequence). The CDR3 has 21 amino acids. V lost 4 bases and J lost 0; bases outside the gene matches: 21. The CDR3: CASSSLSLRDSQRHSNQPQHF. The CDR3 DNA follows: TGTGCCAGCAGTTCACTTAGCTTGCGGGACAGCCAGCGCCATAGCAATCAGCCCCAGCATTTT.

This clonotype was counted many times. This CDR3 reads CASSLRTTQYF. In DNA, the CDR3 is TGTGCCAGCAGCCTAAGGACGACCCAGTACTTC. The rearrangement links TRBV7-8 to TRBJ2-5; D call uncertain. The germline V and J ends were trimmed by 5 bases and 7 bases, with 8 bases remaining between them. The CDR3 spans 11 residues. Germline lookup yields CDR1 SGHVS and CDR2 FQNEAQ.

This clonotype was seen a few times. The rearrangement links TRBV7-8 to TRBJ2-5, with D perhaps TRBD2 (5 bases). The CDR3 is made up of 14 amino acids. V lost 1 base, J lost 7 bases, and 13 bases lay in between. Germline values: CDR1 SGHVS, CDR2 FQNEAQ. The DNA of the CDR3 is TGTGCCAGCAGCTTAGGAGAGGGTTTAGGGACCCAGTACTTC. Residues: CASSLGEGLGTQYF.

The chain combines TRBV5-1 with TRBJ1-6; the D is unclear. V gave up 2 bases and J gave up 10 bases, with 16 bases separating them. Germline values: CDR1 SGHRS, CDR2 YFSETQ. The CDR3 loop spans 15 amino acids. DNA for the CDR3: TGCGCCAGCAGCTTAAGTGTCCGGGTGCTCTCACCCCTCCACTTT. Its translation: CASSLSVRVLSPLHF. Drawing the rest from reference TRBV5-1 and TRBJ1-6, the complete variable domain is KAGVTQTPRYLIKTRGQQVTLSCSPISGHRSVSWYQQTPGQGLQFLFEYFSETQRNKGNFPGRFSGRQFSNSRSEMNVSTLELGDSALYLCASSLSVRVLSPLHFGNGTRLTVT.

The chain couples TRBV2 to TRBJ2-3, with a tentative D call TRBD2 (6 bases). The germline gives CDR1 SNHLY, CDR2 FYNNEI. The CDR3 is 13 amino acids. The V gene lost 9 bases and the J gene lost 2 bases, with 12 bases spanning the gap. CDR3 amino acids: CASSGLYTDTQYF. CDR3 coding DNA: TGTGCCAGTTCGGGACTTTACACAGATACGCAGTATTTT. Together with reference TRBV2 and TRBJ2-3, the CDR3 gives the full variable domain: EPEVTQTPSHQVTQMGQEVILRCVPISNHLYFYWYRQILGQKVEFLVSFYNNEISEKSEIFDDQFSVERPDGSNFTLKIRSTKLEDSAMYFCASSGLYTDTQYFGPGTRLTVL.

This clonotype was seen at least ten times. The chain is built from TRBV11-2 and TRBJ2-2; TRBD2 matches at 8 bases. Per the germline V gene, CDR1 is SGHAT and CDR2 is FQNNGV. Trimming took 5 bases from V and 5 from J; bases not matched to a gene: 4. This CDR3 comprises 14 residues. This CDR3 is CASSPGGWTGELFF. The CDR3, as DNA: TGTGCCAGCAGCCCGGGGGGGTGGACCGGGGAGCTGTTTTTT. The variable domain in full, with the rest retrieved from reference TRBV11-2 and TRBJ2-2, is EAGVAQSPRYKIIEKRQSVAFWCNPISGHATLYWYQQILGQGPKLLIQFQNNGVVDDSQLPKDRFSAERLKGVDSTLKIQPAKLEDSAVYLCASSPGGWTGELFFGEGSRLTVL.

This clonotype showed up many times. The chain links TRBV6-5 to TRBJ2-1; D possibly uses TRBD1 or TRBD2 (5 bases each). There are 16 residues in the CDR3. Germline CDR1 MNHEY, CDR2 SVGAGI. V was trimmed by 2 bases and J by 4 bases, leaving 15 bases between them. DNA for the CDR3: TGTGCCAGCAGTTACCGGATACGGGACGCATACAATGAGCAGTTCTTC. Translated, it gives CASSYRIRDAYNEQFF.

This clonotype appeared many times. V and J are TRBV7-8 and TRBJ2-3; D is perhaps TRBD1 (5 bases). V was shortened by 3 bases and J by 5 bases, with 6 bases between the two germline ends. CDR1 and CDR2 from the germline V gene are SGHVS and FQNEAQ. There are 12 residues in the CDR3. In nucleotides, the CDR3 is TGTGCCAGCAGCTTCGACAGAGATACGCAGTATTTT. This encodes CASSFDRDTQYF.

This clonotype was seen only a few times. The V gene is TRBV4-1, the J gene TRBJ1-1; D perhaps matches TRBD1 (5 bases). Trimming pared 3 bases from V and 4 bases from J, leaving 18 bases between. The germline gives CDR1 MGHRA, CDR2 YSYEKL. The CDR3 length is 16 residues. CDR3 nucleotides: TGCGCCAGCAGCCATCATCCGGGACGGCGAAGCACTGAAGCTTTCTTT. It is translated as CASSHHPGRRSTEAFF.

This clonotype appeared a few times. The genes are TRBV12-3 or TRBV12-4 and TRBJ2-4, with a possible D match to TRBD1 (5 bases). The germline V and J ends were trimmed by 2 bases and 0 bases, with 11 bases remaining between them. CDR3 size: 16 residues. This CDR3 reads CASSLNRRVAKNIQYF. CDR3 sequence (DNA): TGTGCCAGCAGTTTAAATCGCAGGGTAGCCAAAAACATTCAGTACTTC.

The sample holds a few counts of this clonotype. This chain joins TRBV4-3 and TRBJ1-4; possibly TRBD1 for D (6 bases). V lost 2 bases and J lost 7, with 14 bases in between. Germline V gene sequence: CDR1 LGHNA, CDR2 YSLEER. The CDR3 sequence is 15 residues long. CDR3 region: CASSQQGMGSEKLFF. The CDR3, as DNA: TGCGCCAGCAGCCAACAGGGGATGGGTAGTGAAAAACTGTTTTTT.

In this sample, this clonotype turned up a few times. The rearrangement uses TRBV5-1 and TRBJ2-2; no definite D call. Trimming took 0 bases from V and 7 from J, leaving 7 bases between them. CDR3 length equals 13 residues. Germline V gives CDR1 SGHRS, CDR2 YFSETQ. In DNA, the CDR3 is TGCGCCAGCAGCTTGGTGGGGAACGGGGAGCTGTTTTTT. It translates to CASSLVGNGELFF. Full variable domain (remainder filled in from reference TRBV5-1 and TRBJ2-2): KAGVTQTPRYLIKTRGQQVTLSCSPISGHRSVSWYQQTPGQGLQFLFEYFSETQRNKGNFPGRFSGRQFSNSRSEMNVSTLELGDSALYLCASSLVGNGELFFGEGSRLTVL.

This clonotype was seen just once. The V and J genes are TRBV4-2 and TRBJ1-6; perhaps TRBD1 as D (5 bases). CDR1 LGHNA and CDR2 YNFKEQ come from the germline V gene. Trimming took off 0 bases at V and 10 bases at J, with 13 bases between the two ends. This CDR3 spans 15 amino acids. CDR3 region: CASSQELTVNSPLHF. CDR3 DNA: TGTGCCAGCAGCCAAGAGTTGACAGTTAACTCACCCCTCCACTTT.

J is TRBJ1-5 and V is TRBV3-1; 8 nucleotides line up with TRBD1. Germline trimming cut 0 bases from V and 4 bases from J; bases unmatched to any gene: 2. Germline V gene sequence: CDR1 LGHDT, CDR2 YNNKEL (reference sequence). There are 15 residues in the CDR3. The CDR3 DNA sequence: TGTGCCAGCAGCCAAGACAGGGGGCGTAATCAGCCCCAGCATTTT. Protein sequence: CASSQDRGRNQPQHF. Supplemented by reference TRBV3-1 and TRBJ1-5, the full variable domain reads DTAVSQTPKYLVTQMGNDKSIKCEQNLGHDTMYWYKQDSKKFLKIMFSYNNKELIINETVPNRFSPKSPDKAHLNLHINSLELGDSAVYFCASSQDRGRNQPQHFGDGTRLSIL.